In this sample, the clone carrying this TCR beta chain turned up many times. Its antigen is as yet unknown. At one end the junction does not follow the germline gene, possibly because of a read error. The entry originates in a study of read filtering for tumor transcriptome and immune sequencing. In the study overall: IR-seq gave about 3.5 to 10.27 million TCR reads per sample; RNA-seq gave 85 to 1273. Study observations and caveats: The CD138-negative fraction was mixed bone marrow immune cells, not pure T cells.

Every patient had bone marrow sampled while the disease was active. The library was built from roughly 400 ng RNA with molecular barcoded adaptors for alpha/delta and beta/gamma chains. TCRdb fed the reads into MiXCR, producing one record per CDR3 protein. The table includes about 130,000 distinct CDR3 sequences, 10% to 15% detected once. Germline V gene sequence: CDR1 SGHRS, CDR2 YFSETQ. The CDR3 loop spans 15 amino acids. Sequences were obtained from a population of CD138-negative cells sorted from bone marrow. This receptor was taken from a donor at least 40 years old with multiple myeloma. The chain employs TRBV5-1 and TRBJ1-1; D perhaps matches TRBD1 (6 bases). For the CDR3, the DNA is TGCGCCGGCAGCCCCGCCACGGGGGCGGCCACTGAAGCTTTCTTT. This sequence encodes CAGSPATGAATEAFF.